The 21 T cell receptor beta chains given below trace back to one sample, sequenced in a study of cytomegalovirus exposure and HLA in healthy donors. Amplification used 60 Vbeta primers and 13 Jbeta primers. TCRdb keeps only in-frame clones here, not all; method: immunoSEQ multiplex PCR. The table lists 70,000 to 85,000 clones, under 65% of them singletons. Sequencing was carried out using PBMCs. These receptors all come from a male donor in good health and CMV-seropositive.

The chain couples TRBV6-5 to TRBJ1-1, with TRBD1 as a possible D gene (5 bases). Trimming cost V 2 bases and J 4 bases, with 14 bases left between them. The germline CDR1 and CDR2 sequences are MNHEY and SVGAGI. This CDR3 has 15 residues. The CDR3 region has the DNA TGTGCCAGCAGTTACGCGCGGGGGGTGGGCACTGAAGCTTTCTTT. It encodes CASSYARGVGTEAFF.

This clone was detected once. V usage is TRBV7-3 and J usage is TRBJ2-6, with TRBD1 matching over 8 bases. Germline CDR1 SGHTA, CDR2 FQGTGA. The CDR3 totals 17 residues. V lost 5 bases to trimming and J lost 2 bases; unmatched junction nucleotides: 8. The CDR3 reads CASSATGVSAGANVLTF. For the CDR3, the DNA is TGTGCCAGCAGCGCGACAGGGGTTTCGGCTGGGGCCAACGTCCTGACTTTC. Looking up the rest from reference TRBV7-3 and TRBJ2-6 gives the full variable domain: GAGVSQTPSNKVTEKGKYVELRCDPISGHTALYWYRQSLGQGPEFLIYFQGTGAADDSGLPNDRFFAVRPEGSVSTLKIQRTERGDSAVYLCASSATGVSAGANVLTFGAGSRLTVL.

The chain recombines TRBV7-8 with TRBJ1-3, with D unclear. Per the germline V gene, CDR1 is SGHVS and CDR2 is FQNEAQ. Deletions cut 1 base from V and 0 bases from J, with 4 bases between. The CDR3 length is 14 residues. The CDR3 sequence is CASSLGDSGNTIYF. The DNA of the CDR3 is TGTGCCAGCAGCTTAGGAGACTCTGGAAACACCATATATTTT.

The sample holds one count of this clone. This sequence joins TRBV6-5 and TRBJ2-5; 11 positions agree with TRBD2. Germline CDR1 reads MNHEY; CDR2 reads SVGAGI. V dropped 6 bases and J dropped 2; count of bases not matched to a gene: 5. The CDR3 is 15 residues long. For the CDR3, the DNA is TGTGCCAGCAGCTCCCTAGCGGGGGGACAAGAGACCCAGTACTTC. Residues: CASSSLAGGQETQYF.

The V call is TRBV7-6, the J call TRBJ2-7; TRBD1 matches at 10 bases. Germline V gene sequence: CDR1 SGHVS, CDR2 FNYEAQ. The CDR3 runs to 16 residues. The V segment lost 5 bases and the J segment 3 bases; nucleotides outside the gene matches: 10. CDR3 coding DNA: TGTGCCAGCAGCCCAGCCCCCGGGACAGGGGACTACGAGCAGTACTTC. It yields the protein CASSPAPGTGDYEQYF.

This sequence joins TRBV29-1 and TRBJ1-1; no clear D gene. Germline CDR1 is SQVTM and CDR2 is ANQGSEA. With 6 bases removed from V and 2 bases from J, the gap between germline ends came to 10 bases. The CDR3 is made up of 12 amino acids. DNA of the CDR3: TGCAGCGTACTAGAAATAAACACTGAAGCTTTCTTT. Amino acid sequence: CSVLEINTEAFF.

The CDR3 loop is CASSLVLAATYGYTF. CDR3 nucleotides: TGTGCCAGCAGCTTAGTTTTGGCCGCGACTTATGGCTACACCTTC. The chain uses TRBV7-2 and TRBJ1-2; no clear D. Trimming took 1 base from V and 5 from J, leaving 14 bases between them. CDR1 SGHTA and CDR2 FQGNSA come from the germline V gene. The CDR3 has 15 amino acids.

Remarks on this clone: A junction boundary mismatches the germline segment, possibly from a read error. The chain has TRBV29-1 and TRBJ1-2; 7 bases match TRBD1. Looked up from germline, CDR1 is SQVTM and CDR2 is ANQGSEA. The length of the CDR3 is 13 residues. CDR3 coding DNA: TGCAGCGTTGAAGGAGGGGGCGCCTATGGCTACCCCTTC. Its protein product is CSVEGGGAYGYPF.

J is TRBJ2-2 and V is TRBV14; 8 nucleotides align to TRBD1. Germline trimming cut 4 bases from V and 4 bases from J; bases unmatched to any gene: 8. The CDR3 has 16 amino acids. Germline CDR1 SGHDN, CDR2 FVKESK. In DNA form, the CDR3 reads TGTGCCAGCAGCCGAGGACAGGGCCCTTCCACCGGGGAGCTGTTTTTT. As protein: CASSRGQGPSTGELFF.

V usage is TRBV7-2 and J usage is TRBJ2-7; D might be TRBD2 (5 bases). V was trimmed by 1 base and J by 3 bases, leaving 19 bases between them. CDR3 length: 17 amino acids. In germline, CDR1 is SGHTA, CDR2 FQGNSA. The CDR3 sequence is CASSLGGSTRGLYEQYF. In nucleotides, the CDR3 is TGTGCCAGCAGCTTAGGAGGGTCGACGCGCGGCCTCTACGAGCAGTACTTC.

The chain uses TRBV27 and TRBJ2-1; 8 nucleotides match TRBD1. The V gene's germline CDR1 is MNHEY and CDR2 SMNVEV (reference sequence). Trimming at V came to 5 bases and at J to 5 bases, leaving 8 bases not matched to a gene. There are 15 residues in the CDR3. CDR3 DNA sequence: TGTGCCAGCAGTCGTCAGGGGGCAGGGGACAATGAGCAGTTCTTC. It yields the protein CASSRQGAGDNEQFF.

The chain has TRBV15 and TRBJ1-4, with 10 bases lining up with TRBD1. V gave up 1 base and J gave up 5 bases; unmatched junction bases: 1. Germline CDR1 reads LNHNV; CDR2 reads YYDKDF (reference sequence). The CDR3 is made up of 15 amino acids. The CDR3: CATSRGGQGNEKLFF. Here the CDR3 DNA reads TGTGCCACCAGCAGAGGGGGACAGGGGAATGAAAAACTGTTTTTT.

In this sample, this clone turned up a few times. CDR3 region: CASSLGQGRLAKNIQYF. CDR3 in DNA: TGCGCCAGCAGCTTGGGACAGGGGAGGTTGGCCAAAAACATTCAGTACTTC. The rearrangement uses TRBV5-1 and TRBJ2-4, with 8 bases lining up with TRBD1. The germline V gene encodes CDR1 SGHRS and CDR2 YFSETQ. V trimming: 0 bases; J trimming: 1 base; junction bases outside the gene matches: 6. This CDR3 region has 17 residues.

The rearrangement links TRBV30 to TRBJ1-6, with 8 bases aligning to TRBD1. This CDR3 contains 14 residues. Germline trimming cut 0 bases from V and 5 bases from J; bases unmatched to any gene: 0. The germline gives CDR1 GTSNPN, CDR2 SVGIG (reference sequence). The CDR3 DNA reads TGTGCCTGGAGTGTGACAGGGGATAATTCACCCCTCCACTTT. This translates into CAWSVTGDNSPLHF.

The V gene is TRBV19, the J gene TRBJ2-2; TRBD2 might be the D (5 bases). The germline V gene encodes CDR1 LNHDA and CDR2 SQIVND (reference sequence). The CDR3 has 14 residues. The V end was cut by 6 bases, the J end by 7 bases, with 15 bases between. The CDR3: CASSLTGMGGELFF. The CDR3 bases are TGTGCCAGTAGCTTAACGGGGATGGGCGGGGAGCTGTTTTTT.

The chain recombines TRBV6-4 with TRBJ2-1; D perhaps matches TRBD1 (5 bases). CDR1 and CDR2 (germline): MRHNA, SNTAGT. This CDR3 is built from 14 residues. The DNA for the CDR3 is TGTTCGTGGGGCAGTGGGCCTAGGGGCAATGAGCAGTTCTTC. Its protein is CSWGSGPRGNEQFF.

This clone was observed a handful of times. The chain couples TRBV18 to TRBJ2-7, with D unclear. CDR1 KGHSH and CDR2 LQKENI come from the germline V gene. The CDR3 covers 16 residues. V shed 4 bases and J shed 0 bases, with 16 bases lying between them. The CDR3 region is CASSRRNTESSYEQYF. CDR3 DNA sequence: TGTGCCAGCTCACGTAGGAACACAGAGAGCTCCTACGAGCAGTACTTC.

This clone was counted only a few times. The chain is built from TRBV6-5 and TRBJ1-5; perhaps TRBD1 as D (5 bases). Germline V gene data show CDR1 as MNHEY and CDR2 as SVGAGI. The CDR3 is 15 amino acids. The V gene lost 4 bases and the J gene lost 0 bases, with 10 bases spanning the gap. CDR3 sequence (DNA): TGTGCCAGCAGTTGGGGAGGGGCTAGCAATCAGCCCCAGCATTTT. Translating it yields CASSWGGASNQPQHF.

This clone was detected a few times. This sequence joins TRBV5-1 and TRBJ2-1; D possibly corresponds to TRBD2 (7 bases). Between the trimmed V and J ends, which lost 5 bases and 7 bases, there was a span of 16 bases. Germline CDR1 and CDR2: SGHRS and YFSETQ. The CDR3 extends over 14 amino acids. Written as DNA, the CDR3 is TGCGCCAGCAGTAAGGGGGGGCCGACTAATGAGCAGTTCTTC. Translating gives CASSKGGPTNEQFF.

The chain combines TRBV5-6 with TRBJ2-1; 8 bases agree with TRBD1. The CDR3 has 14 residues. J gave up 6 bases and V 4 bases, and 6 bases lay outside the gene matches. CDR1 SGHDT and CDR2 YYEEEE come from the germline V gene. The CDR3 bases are TGTGCCAGCAGCCTAAGACAGGGGAGCAATGAGCAGTTCTTC. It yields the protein CASSLRQGSNEQFF.

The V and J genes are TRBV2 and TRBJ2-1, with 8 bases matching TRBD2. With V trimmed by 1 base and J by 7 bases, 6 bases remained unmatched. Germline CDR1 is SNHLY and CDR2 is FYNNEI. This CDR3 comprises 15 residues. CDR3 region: CASSEGSGTGNEQFF. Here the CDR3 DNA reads TGTGCCAGCAGTGAAGGTAGCGGGACGGGAAATGAGCAGTTCTTC.